This T cell receptor beta chain is from a study of blood T cell repertoires in COVID-19. Study-level background: Acute and convalescent COVID-19 samples came from the United States, Italy and Spain. Sources were T cells, B-cell-depleted T cells, or PBMCs; the material itself was cDNA or gDNA.

In terms of age and location, participants ranged from about 18 to 95 years and lived in about two dozen US areas. Per the authors' pipeline: Reference gene primer amplification yielded estimated nucleated cell counts. Sequencing used immunoSEQ multiplex PCR; TCRdb keeps in-frame clones, though not all of them. V, J and clone size were drawn from that table, and D and trimming were deduced from the DNA. The sample comprises about 430,000 clones, 85% to 90% of which are singletons, and around 0.91% rests with the top ten. The length of the CDR3 is 16 residues. In germline, CDR1 is LGHNA, CDR2 YSLEER. Trimming took 1 base from V and 2 from J; bases not matched to a gene: 6.

The clonotype originates from a woman aged 25 to 39 with acute COVID-19. The sequenced material came from PBMCs or T cells enriched from blood (not recorded which). The chain combines TRBV4-3 with TRBJ2-7, with 9 nucleotides matching TRBD1. The CDR3 here is CASSQGLGQGTYEQYF. CDR3 nucleotides: TGCGCCAGCAGCCAAGGTTTAGGACAGGGGACCTACGAGCAGTACTTC.